These T cell receptor beta chains were read from a single sample in a study of shared clonotypes between healthy human individuals. Sequencing was performed with immunoSEQ multiplex PCR; in TCRdb, only in-frame clones are kept and a portion is missing. The profile shows roughly 1,100,000 clones, 70% to 80% of them singletons. What was sequenced was memory CD4+ T cells sorted from blood. Receptor source: a man aged 18 to 29 in good health. CDR3s include the opening cysteine and the closing phenylalanine or tryptophan. The order of the fields is clone size, V gene, D gene, J gene, CDR3 DNA, CDR3 protein. D genes are given only for firm matches. Expanded clones get a size class; other rows say once, few or many, or leave the size out.

-,TRBV29-1,-,TRBJ2-3,TGCAGCGTTGAAGAAGTGGAAAGCGGTACGCAGTATTTT,CSVEEVESGTQYF
-,TRBV6-5,-,TRBJ1-2,TGTGCCAGCAGTTACTCGCCTGAGGGGATAGTTGGCTTC,CASSYSPEGIVGF
-,TRBV5-4,-,TRBJ2-3,TGTGCCAGCAGCACTGGGGACTTCACAGATACGCAGTATTTT,CASSTGDFTDTQYF
-,TRBV28,-,TRBJ1-2,TGTGCCAGCTGGTCGGGACTCAGATATGGCTACACCTTC,CASWSGLRYGYTF
-,TRBV18,-,TRBJ2-3,TGTGCCAGCTCACCACGGGCAGGGACAGATACGCAGTATTTT,CASSPRAGTDTQYF
-,TRBV7-2,-,TRBJ2-7,TGTGCCAGCAGCTCGTGGCAGGCGAGCCTCGAGCAGTACTTC,CASSSWQASLEQYF
few,TRBV19,-,TRBJ1-2,TGTGCCAGTAGTGGCGCCAGGGGTTTGAGTGGCTACACCTTC,CASSGARGLSGYTF
-,TRBV5-6,-,TRBJ2-7,TGTGCCAGCAGCCCGTTAGCCGGGCATGGCACCTACGAGCAGTACTTC,CASSPLAGHGTYEQYF
-,TRBV6-1,TRBD1,TRBJ1-3,TGTGCCAGCAGTCCAGGGGGATCTGGAAACACCATATATTTT,CASSPGGSGNTIYF
few,TRBV15,-,TRBJ2-5,TGTGCCACCAGCAGAGATATAGAGACCCAGTACTTC,CATSRDIETQYF
-,TRBV5-1,-,TRBJ1-2,TGCGCCAGCAGCTTGGACAGGGCGGACTATGGCTACACCTTC,CASSLDRADYGYTF
-,TRBV2,TRBD1,TRBJ1-6,TGTGCCAGCAGCCTTACAGGGGCCAATAATTCACCCCTCCACTTT,CASSLTGANNSPLHF
-,TRBV5-4,-,TRBJ2-3,TGTGCCAGCAGCTCCCTTGTGGGAGCCTTCACAGATACGCAGTATTTT,CASSSLVGAFTDTQYF
-,TRBV15,TRBD2,TRBJ2-3,TGTGCCACCAGCAGCCATTCCAGCGGGGGAACAGATACGCAGTATTTT,CATSSHSSGGTDTQYF
-,TRBV2,-,TRBJ1-5,TGTGCCAGCTGCAGACAGAAAAATCAGCCCCAGCATTTT,CASCRQKNQPQHF
-,TRBV11-2,-,TRBJ2-7,TGTGCCAGCAGCACAGGACAAGTCTCCTACGAGCAGTACTTC,CASSTGQVSYEQYF
-,TRBV5-1,TRBD1,TRBJ2-7,TGCGCCAGCAGCTTGGAGTCCCCTGGACAGGGACTGCCCTACGAGCAGTACTTC,CASSLESPGQGLPYEQYF
many,TRBV5-1,-,TRBJ1-1,TGCGCCAGCAGCTCTACTCAGGGCAACACTGAAGCTTTCTTT,CASSSTQGNTEAFF
once,TRBV4-3,TRBD2,TRBJ2-7,TGCGCCAGCAGCCACGGACTAGCGGGACGGTACGAGCAGTACTTC,CASSHGLAGRYEQYF
once,TRBV30,-,TRBJ2-3,TGTGCCTGGAGTCCCCCTAGGACATTCACAGATACGCAGTATTTT,CAWSPPRTFTDTQYF
-,TRBV5-6,-,TRBJ1-2,TGTGCCAGCAGCATGGGAGCAGGCGCCCCCTATGGCTACACCTTC,CASSMGAGAPYGYTF
-,TRBV28,TRBD1,TRBJ2-7,TGTGCCAGCAGCGATCCCGGACAGGGAGGATCCTACGAGCAGTACTTC,CASSDPGQGGSYEQYF
-,TRBV19,TRBD1,TRBJ1-1,TGTGCCAGTAGTATAAATCGGAACAGGGGGGATGAAGCTTTCTTT,CASSINRNRGDEAFF